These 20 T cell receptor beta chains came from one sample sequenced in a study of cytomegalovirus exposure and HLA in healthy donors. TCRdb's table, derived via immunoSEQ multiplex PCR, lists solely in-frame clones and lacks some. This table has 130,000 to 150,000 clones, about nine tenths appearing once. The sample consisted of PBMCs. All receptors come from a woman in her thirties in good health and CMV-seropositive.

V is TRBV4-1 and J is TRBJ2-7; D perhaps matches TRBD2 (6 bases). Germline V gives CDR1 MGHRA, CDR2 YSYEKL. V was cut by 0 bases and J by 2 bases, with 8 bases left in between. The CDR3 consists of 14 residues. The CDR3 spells CASSQEPGAYEQYF. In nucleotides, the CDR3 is TGCGCCAGCAGCCAAGAACCGGGGGCCTACGAGCAGTACTTC.

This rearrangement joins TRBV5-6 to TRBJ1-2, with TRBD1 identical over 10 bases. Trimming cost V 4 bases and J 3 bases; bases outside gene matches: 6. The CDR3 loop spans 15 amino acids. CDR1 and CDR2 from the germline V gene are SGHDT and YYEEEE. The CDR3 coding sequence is TGTGCCAGCAGCCTCGGACAGGGGGTCTACTATGGCTACACCTTC. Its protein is CASSLGQGVYYGYTF.

Written as DNA, the CDR3 is TGCGCCAGCAGCCGGACAGGGGTTCAAACCTACGAGCAGTACTTC. Its translation: CASSRTGVQTYEQYF. The V gene is TRBV4-1, the J gene TRBJ2-7; TRBD1 aligns across 9 bases. Germline V gives CDR1 MGHRA, CDR2 YSYEKL. This CDR3 contains 15 residues. Losses at the gene ends were 4 bases for V and 2 bases for J; bases not matched to a gene: 6.

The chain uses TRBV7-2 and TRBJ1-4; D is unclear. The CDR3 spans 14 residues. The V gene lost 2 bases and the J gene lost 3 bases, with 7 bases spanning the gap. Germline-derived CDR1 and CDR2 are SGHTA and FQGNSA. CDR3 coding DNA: TGTGCCAGCAGCTTATACCGGGCTAATGAAAAACTGTTTTTT. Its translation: CASSLYRANEKLFF.

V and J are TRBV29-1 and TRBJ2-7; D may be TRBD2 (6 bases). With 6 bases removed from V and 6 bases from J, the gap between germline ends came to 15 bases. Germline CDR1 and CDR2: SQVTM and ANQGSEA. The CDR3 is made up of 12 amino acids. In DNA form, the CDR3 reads TGCAGCGTATGGGACTTGGAGGGCGAGCAGTACTTC. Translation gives CSVWDLEGEQYF.

In DNA form, the CDR3 reads TGTGCCAGCAGTGGGCAGGGCCATGCCTATAATTCACCCCTCCACTTT. Translated: CASSGQGHAYNSPLHF. The V gene is TRBV27, the J gene TRBJ1-6; perhaps TRBD1 as D (5 bases). With 5 bases removed from V and 2 bases from J, the gap between germline ends came to 13 bases. The CDR3 is 16 amino acids. Germline assignment: CDR1 MNHEY and CDR2 SMNVEV (reference sequence).

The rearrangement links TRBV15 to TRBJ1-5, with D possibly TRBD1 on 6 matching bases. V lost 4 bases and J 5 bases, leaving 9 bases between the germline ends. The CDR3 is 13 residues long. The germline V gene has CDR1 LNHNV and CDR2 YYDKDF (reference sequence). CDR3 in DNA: TGTGCCACCAGCACGACAGGTTATCAGCCCCAGCATTTT. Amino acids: CATSTTGYQPQHF.

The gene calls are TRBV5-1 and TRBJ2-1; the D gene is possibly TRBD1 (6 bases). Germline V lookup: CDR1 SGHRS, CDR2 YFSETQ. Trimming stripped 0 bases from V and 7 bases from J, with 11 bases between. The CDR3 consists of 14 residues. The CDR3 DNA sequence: TGCGCCAGCAGCTTGGTACTTGGACAGAATGAGCAGTTCTTC. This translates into CASSLVLGQNEQFF.

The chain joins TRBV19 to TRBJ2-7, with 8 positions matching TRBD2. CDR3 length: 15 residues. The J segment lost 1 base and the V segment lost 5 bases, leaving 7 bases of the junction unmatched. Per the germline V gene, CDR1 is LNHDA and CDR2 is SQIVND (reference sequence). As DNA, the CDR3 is TGTGCCAGTAGTGTTATAGCGGGATCATCCTACGAGCAGTACTTC. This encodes CASSVIAGSSYEQYF.

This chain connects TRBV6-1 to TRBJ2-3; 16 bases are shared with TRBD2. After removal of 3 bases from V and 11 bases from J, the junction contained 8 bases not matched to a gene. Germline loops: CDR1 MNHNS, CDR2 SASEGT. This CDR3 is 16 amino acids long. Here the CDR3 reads CASSDRGLAGGRKQYF. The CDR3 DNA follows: TGTGCCAGCAGTGACCGGGGACTAGCGGGAGGGCGAAAGCAGTATTTT.

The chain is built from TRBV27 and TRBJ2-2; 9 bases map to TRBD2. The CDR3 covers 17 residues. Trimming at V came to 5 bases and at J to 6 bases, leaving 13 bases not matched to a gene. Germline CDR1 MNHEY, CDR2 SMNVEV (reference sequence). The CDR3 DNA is TGTGCCAGCAGTCCCTATTTAGCGGGGGTCAGGGCCGGGGAGCTGTTTTTT. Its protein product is CASSPYLAGVRAGELFF.

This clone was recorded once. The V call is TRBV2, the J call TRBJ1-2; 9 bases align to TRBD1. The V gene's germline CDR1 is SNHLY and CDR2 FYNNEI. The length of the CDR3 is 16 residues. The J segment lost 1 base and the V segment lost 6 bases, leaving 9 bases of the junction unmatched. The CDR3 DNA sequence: TGTGCCAGCAGGAGGGGGACAGGGCTTGTTAACTATGGCTACACCTTC. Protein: CASRRGTGLVNYGYTF.

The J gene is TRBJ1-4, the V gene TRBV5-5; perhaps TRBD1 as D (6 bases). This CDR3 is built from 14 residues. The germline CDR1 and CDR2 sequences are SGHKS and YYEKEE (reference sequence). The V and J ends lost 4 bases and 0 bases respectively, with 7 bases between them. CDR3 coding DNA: TGTGCCAGCAGCCGGACAGCAACTAATGAAAAACTGTTTTTT. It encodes CASSRTATNEKLFF.

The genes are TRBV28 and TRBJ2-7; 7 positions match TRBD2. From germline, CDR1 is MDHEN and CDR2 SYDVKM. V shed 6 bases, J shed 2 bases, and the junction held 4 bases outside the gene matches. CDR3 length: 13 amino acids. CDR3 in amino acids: CASSIGLAYEQYF. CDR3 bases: TGTGCCAGCAGCATCGGACTAGCCTACGAGCAGTACTTC.

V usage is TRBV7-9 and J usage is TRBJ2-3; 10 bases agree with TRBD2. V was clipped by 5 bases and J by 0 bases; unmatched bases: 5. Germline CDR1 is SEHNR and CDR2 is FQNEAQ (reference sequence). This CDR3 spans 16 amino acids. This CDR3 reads CASSPSGRASTDTQYF. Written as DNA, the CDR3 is TGTGCCAGCAGCCCTAGCGGGAGAGCGAGCACAGATACGCAGTATTTT.

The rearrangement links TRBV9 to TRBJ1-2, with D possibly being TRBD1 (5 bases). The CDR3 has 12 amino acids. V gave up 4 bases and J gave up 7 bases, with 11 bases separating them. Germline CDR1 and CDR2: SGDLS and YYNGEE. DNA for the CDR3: TGTGCCAGCAGCCAAGGGACTCTTGGCTACACCTTC. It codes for CASSQGTLGYTF.

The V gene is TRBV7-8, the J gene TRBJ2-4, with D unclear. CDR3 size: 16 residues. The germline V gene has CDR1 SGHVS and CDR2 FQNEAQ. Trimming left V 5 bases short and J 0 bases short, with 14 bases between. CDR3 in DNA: TGTGCCAGCAGCCTCAGAGGCGGTTTAGCCAAAAACATTCAGTACTTC. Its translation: CASSLRGGLAKNIQYF.

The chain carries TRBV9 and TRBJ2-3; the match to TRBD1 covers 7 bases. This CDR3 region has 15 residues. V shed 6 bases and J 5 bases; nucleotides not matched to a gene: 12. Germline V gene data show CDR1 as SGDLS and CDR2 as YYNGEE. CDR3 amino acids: CASNRQGQGLDTQYF. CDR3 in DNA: TGTGCCAGCAATCGACAGGGACAAGGGTTAGATACGCAGTATTTT.

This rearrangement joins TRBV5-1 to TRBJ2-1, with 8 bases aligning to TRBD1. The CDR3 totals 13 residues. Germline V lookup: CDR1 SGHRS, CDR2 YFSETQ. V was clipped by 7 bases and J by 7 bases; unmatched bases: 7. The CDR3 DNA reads TGCGCCAGCGCAGGACAGGGCTGGAATGAGCAGTTCTTC. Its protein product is CASAGQGWNEQFF.

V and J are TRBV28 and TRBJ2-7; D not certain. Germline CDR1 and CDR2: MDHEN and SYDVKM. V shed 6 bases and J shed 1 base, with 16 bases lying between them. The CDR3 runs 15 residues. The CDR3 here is CASSRVVGPSYEQYF. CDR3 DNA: TGTGCCAGCAGCCGCGTTGTGGGCCCTTCCTACGAGCAGTACTTC.